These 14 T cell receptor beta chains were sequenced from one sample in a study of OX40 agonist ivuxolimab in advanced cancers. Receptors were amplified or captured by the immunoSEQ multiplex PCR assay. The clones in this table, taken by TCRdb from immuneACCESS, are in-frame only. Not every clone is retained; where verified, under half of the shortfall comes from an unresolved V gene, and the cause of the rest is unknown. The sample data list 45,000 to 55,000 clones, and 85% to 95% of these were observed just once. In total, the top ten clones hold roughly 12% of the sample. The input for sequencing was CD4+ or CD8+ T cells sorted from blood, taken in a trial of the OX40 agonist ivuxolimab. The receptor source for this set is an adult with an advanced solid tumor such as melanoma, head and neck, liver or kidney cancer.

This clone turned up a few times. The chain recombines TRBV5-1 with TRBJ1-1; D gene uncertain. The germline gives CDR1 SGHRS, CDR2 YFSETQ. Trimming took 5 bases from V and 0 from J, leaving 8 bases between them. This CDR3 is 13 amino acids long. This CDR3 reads CASSSVMNTEAFF. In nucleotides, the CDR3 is TGCGCCAGCAGTTCGGTAATGAACACTGAAGCTTTCTTT.

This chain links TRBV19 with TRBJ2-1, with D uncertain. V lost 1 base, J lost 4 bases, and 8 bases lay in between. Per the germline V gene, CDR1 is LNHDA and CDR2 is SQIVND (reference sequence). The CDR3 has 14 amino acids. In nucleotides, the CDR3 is TGTGCCAGTAGTATAGGCGGCGGATACAATGAGCAGTTCTTC. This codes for CASSIGGGYNEQFF.

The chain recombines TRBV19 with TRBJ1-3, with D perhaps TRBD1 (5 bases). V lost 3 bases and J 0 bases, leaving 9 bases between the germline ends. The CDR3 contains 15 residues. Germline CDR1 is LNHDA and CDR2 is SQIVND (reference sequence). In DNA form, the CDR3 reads TGTGCCAGTAGTATGGGGGTATACTCTGGAAACACCATATATTTT. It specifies CASSMGVYSGNTIYF.

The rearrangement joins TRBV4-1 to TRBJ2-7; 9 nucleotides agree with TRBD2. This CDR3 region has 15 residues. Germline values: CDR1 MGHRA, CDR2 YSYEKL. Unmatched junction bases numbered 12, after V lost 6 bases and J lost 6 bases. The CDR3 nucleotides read TGCGCCAGCAGTCGAGCGGGAGGAAGAGGTTCCGAGCAGTACTTC. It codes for CASSRAGGRGSEQYF.

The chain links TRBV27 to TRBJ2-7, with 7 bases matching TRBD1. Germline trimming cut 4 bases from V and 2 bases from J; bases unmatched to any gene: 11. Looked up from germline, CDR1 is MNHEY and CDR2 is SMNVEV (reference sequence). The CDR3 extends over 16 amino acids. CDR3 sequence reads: CASSSLGLTGPYEQYF. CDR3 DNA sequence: TGTGCCAGCAGTTCCCTGGGTTTGACAGGGCCCTACGAGCAGTACTTC.

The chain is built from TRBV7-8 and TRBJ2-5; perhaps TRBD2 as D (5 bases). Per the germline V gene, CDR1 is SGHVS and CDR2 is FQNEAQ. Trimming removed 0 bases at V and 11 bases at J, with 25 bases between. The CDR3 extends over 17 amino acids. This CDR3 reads CASSLAPYSSLPREQYF. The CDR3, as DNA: TGTGCCAGCAGCTTAGCGCCGTACAGCAGCCTCCCAAGGGAGCAGTACTTC.

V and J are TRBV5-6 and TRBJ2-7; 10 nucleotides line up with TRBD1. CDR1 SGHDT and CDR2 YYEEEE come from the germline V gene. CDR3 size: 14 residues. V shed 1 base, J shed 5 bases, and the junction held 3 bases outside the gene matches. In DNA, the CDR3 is TGTGCCAGCAGCTTGAGGGACAGGGGCCACGAGCAGTACTTC. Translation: CASSLRDRGHEQYF.

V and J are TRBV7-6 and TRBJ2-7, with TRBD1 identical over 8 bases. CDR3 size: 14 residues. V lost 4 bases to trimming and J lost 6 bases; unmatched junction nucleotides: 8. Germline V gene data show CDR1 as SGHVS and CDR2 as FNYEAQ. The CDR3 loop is CASSYRTGTGEQYF. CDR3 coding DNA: TGTGCCAGCAGCTATAGGACAGGGACGGGCGAGCAGTACTTC.

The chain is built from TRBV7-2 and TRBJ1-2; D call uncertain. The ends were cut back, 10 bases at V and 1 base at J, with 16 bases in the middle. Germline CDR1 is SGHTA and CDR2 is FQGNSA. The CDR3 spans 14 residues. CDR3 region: CAITRGGVNYGYTF. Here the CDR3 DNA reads TGTGCCATTACCCGTGGCGGGGTTAACTATGGCTACACCTTC.

The CDR3 spells CASSPGTSGTGELFF. The CDR3 DNA follows: TGTGCCAGTAGTCCAGGGACTAGCGGCACCGGGGAGCTGTTTTTT. The chain couples TRBV19 to TRBJ2-2; TRBD2 agrees at 11 bases. The V and J ends lost 5 bases and 4 bases, in that order; junction bases with no gene match: 3. CDR3 length equals 15 residues. Germline values: CDR1 LNHDA, CDR2 SQIVND (reference sequence).

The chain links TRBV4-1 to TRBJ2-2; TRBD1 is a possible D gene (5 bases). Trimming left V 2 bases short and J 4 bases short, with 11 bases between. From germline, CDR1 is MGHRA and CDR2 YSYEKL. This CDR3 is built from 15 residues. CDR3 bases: TGCGCCAGCAGCCAAAGAGCAGGGATCACCGGGGAGCTGTTTTTT. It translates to CASSQRAGITGELFF.

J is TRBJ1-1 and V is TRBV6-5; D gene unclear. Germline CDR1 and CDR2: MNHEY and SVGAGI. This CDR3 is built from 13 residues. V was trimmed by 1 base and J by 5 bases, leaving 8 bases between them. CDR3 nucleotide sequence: TGTGCCAGCAGTTACTATGGTGGGACTGAAGCTTTCTTT. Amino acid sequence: CASSYYGGTEAFF.

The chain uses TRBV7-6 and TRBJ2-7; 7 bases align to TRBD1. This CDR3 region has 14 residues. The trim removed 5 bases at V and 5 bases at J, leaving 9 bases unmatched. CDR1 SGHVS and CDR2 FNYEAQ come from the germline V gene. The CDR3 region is CASSKLGQADEQYF. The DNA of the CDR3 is TGTGCCAGCAGCAAACTAGGACAGGCTGACGAGCAGTACTTC.

The CDR3, as DNA: TGCAGCGTCACAGGCTCTGGAAACACCATATATTTT. Residues: CSVTGSGNTIYF. This rearrangement joins TRBV29-1 to TRBJ1-3, with D possibly matching TRBD1 (5 bases). This CDR3 has 12 residues. CDR1 is SQVTM, CDR2 ANQGSEA, per germline. V lost 6 bases, J lost 0 bases, and 6 bases lay in between.